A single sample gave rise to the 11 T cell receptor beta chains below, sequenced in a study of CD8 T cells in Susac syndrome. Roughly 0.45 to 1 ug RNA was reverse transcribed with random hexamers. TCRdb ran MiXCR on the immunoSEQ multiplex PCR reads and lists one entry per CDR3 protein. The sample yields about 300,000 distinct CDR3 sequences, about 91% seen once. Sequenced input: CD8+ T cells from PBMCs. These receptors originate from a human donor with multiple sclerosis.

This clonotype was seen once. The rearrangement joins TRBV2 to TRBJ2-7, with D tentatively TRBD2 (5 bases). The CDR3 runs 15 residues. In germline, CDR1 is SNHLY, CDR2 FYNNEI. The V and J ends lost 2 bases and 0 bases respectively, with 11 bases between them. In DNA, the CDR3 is TGTGCCAGCAGTGAAACTAGTAGGAGCTCCTACGAGCAGTACTTC. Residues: CASSETSRSSYEQYF.

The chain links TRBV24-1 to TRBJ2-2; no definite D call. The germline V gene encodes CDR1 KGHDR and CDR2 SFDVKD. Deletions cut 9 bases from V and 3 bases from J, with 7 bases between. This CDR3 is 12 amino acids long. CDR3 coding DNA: TGTGCCACCTTTGGGGACACCGGGGAGCTGTTTTTT. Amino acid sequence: CATFGDTGELFF.

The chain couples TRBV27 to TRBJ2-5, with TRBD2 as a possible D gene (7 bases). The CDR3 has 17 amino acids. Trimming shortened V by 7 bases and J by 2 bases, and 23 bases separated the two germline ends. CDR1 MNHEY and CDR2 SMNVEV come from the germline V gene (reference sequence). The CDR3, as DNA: TGTGCCAGCACCAAAATAGGGGGGGACTACTCTCAAGAGACCCAGTACTTC. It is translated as CASTKIGGDYSQETQYF.

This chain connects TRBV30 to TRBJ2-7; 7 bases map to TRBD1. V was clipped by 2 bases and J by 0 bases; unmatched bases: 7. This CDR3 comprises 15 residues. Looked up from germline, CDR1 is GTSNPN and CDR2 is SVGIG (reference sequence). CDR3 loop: CAWSRGQGPSYEQYF. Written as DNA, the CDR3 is TGTGCCTGGAGTAGGGGGCAGGGTCCCTCCTACGAGCAGTACTTC. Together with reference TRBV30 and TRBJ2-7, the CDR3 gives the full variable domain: SQTIHQWPATLVQPVGSPLSLECTVEGTSNPNLYWYRQAAGRGLQLLFYSVGIGQISSEVPQNLSASRPQDRQFILSSKKLLLSDSGFYLCAWSRGQGPSYEQYFGPGTRLTVT.

The CDR3 sequence is CASSLMPSTNEKLFF. The DNA for the CDR3 is TGTGCCAGCAGCTTGATGCCATCAACTAATGAAAAACTGTTTTTT. V gene TRBV5-6 combines with J gene TRBJ1-4; D remains unclear. Germline values: CDR1 SGHDT, CDR2 YYEEEE. V lost 1 base and J 0 bases, leaving 7 bases between the germline ends. The CDR3 extends over 15 amino acids.

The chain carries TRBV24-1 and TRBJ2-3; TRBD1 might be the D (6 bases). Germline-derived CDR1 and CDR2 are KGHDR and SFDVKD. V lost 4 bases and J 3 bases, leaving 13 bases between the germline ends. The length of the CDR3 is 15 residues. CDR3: CATSETGSRTDTQYF. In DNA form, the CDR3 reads TGTGCCACCAGTGAAACAGGGAGCAGGACAGATACGCAGTATTTT.

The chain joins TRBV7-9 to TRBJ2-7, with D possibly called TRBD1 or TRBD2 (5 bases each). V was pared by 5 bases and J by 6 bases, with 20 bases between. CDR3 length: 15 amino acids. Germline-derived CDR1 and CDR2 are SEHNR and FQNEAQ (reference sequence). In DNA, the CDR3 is TGTGCCAGCAGCAAATGGGGACGGACGGCGCTCGAGCAGTACTTC. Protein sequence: CASSKWGRTALEQYF.

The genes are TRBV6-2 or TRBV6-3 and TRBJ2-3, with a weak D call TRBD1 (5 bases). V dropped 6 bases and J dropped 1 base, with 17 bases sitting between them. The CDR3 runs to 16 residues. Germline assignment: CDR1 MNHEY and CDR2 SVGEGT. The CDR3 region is CASSNGPLQGTDTQYF. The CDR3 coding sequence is TGTGCCAGCAGCAATGGCCCATTACAGGGCACAGATACGCAGTATTTT.

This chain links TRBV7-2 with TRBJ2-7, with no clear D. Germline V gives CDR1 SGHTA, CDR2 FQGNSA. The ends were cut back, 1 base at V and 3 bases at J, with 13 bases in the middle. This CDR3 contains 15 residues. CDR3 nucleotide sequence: TGTGCCAGCAGCTTAGGTGCCCTTGGTGACTACGAGCAGTACTTC. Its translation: CASSLGALGDYEQYF. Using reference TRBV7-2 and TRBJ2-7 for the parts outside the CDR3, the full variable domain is GAGVSQSPSNKVTEKGKDVELRCDPISGHTALYWYRQSLGQGLEFLIYFQGNSAPDKSGLPSDRFSAERTGGSVSTLTIQRTQQEDSAVYLCASSLGALGDYEQYFGPGTRLTVT.

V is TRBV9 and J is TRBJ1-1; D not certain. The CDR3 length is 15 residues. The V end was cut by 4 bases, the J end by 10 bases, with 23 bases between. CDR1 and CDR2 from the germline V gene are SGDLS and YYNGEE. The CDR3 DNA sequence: TGTGCCAGCAGCCCTCCCGAGCCTTTCAATCTAGGAGCTTTCTTT. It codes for CASSPPEPFNLGAFF.

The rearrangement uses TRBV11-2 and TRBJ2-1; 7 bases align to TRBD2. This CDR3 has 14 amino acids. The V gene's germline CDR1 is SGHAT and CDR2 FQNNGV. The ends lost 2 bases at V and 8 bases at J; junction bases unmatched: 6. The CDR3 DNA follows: TGTGCCAGCAGCTTAACAGCGGGACTCGATGAGCAGTTCTTC. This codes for CASSLTAGLDEQFF.